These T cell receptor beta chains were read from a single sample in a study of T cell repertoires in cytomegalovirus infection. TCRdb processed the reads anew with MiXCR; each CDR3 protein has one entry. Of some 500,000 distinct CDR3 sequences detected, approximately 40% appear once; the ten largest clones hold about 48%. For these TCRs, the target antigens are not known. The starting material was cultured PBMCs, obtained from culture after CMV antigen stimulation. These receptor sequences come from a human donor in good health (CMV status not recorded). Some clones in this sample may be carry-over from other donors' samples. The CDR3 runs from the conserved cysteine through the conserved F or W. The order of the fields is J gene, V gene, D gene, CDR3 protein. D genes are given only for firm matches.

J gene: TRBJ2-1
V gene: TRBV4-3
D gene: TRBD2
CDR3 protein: CASSLSGRDIGEQFF

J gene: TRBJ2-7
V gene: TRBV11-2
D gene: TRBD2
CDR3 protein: CASSRALAGEQYF

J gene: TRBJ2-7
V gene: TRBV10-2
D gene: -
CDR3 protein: CASSEGGQASYEQYF

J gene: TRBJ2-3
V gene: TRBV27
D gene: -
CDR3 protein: CASTLMGTGLRSTDTQYF

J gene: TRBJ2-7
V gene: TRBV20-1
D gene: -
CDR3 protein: CSAGEDGGPYEQYF

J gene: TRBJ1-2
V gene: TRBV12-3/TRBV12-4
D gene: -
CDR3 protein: CASSPTSGDGYTF

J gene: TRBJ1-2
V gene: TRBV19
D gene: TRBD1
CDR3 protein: CASSMGQISFNYGYTF

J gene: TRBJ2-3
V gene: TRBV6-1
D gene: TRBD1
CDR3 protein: CASSWGQGTDTQYF

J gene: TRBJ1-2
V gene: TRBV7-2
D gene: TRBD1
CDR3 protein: CASSSSGTASYGYTF

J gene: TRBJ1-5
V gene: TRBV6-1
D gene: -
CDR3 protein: CASREQINQPQHF

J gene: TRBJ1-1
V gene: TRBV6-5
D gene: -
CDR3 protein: CASSYFGERDTEAFF

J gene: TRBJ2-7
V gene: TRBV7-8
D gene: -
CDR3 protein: CASSFRRDTGTYEQYF

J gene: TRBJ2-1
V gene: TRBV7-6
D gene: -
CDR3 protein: CASSLSYGAIYNEQFF